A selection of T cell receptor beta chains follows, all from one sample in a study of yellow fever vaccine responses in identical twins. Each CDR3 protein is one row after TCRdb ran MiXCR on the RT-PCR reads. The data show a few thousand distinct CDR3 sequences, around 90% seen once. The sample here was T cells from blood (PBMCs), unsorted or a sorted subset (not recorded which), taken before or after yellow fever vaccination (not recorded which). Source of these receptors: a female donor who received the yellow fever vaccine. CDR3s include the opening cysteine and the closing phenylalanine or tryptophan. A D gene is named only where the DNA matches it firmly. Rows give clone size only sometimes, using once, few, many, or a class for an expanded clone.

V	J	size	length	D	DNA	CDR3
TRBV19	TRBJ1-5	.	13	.	TGTGCCAGTAGTATCAGGGCCGATCAGCCCCAGCATTTT	CASSIRADQPQHF
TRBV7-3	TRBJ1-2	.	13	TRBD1	TGTGCCAGCAGCCCGACGACAGGGTATGGCTACACCTTC	CASSPTTGYGYTF
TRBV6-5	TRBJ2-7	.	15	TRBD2	TGTGCCAGCAGTTACTCGACTAGCCCAGGTTACGAGCAGTACTTC	CASSYSTSPGYEQYF
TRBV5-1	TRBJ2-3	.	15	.	TGCGCCAGCAGCTTGAGTCAGGCCGGCACAGATACGCAGTATTTT	CASSLSQAGTDTQYF
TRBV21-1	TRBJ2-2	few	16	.	TGTGCCAGCAGCTCGAAGACAGGGGGCGACACCGGGGAGCTGTTTTTT	CASSSKTGGDTGELFF
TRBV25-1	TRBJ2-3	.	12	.	TGTGCCAGCAGTGAGGTCTCGCCTACGCAGTATTTT	CASSEVSPTQYF
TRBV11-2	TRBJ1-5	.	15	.	TGTGCCAGCAGCTCAGACAGAATTCGCAATCAGCCCCAGCATTTT	CASSSDRIRNQPQHF
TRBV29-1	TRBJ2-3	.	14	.	TGCAGCGTTGAACCGGCACCCAGCACAGATACGCAGTATTTT	CSVEPAPSTDTQYF
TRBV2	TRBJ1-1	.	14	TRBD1	TGTGCCAGCACCACAGACAGGGGATACACTGAAGCTTTCTTT	CASTTDRGYTEAFF
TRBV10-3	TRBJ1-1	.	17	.	TGTGCCATCAGTGAACGCCTTACTATAACCATGAACACTGAAGCTTTCTTT	CAISERLTITMNTEAFF
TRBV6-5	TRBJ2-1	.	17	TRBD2	TGTGCCAGCAGTTACTCGAATCTAGCGGGAGCGGCGAATGAGCAGTTCTTC	CASSYSNLAGAANEQFF
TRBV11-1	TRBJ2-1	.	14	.	TGTGCCAGCAGCTTAGAAACTGTTAAAAATGAGCAGTTCTTC	CASSLETVKNEQFF
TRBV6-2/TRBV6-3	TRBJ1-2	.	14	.	TGTGCCAGCAGTTACTCGGGCGCGAACTATGGCTACACCTTC	CASSYSGANYGYTF
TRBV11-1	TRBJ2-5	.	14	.	TGTGCCAGCAGCTTAGCGGGCAGTTGGGAGACCCAGTACTTC	CASSLAGSWETQYF
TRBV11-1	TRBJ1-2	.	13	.	TGTGCCAGCAGCCCCTGGACAGACTATGGCTACACCTTC	CASSPWTDYGYTF
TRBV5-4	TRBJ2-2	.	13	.	TGTGCCAGCAGCCGATTCGGGGCCGGGGAGCTGTTTTTT	CASSRFGAGELFF
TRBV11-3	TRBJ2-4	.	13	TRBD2	TGTGCCAGCAGCTTTACCAGCGGGAAGATTCAGTACTTC	CASSFTSGKIQYF
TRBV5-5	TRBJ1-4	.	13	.	TGTGCCAGCAGCTTGGCAAGCTCCGAAAAACTGTTTTTT	CASSLASSEKLFF
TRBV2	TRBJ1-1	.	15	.	TGTGCCAGCAGCCTCGGTGGTGGGAGAGGCACTGAAGCTTTCTTT	CASSLGGGRGTEAFF
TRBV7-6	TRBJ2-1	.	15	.	TGTGCCAGCAGCTTCGGACCACCGACCTACAATGAGCAGTTCTTC	CASSFGPPTYNEQFF
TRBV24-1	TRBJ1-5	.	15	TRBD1	TGTGCCACCAGTGACTCCACAGGGGTTAATCAGCCCCAGCATTTT	CATSDSTGVNQPQHF
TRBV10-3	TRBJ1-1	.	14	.	TGTGCCATCAGTGAGGTCACCGGTGACACTGAAGCTTTCTTT	CAISEVTGDTEAFF
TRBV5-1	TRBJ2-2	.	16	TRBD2	TGCGCCAGCAGCTCCGGGACTAGCATAAACACCGGGGAGCTGTTTTTT	CASSSGTSINTGELFF
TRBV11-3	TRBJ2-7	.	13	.	TGTGCCAGCAGTGCAGTCCGGCCCTACGAGCAGTACTTC	CASSAVRPYEQYF
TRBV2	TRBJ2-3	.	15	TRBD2	TGTGCCAGCAGTGAAGCGGGCGGGAGGGCAGATACGCAGTATTTT	CASSEAGGRADTQYF
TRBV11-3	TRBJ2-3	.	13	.	TGTGCCAGCAGCAGAACAGGGTACGATACGCAGTATTTT	CASSRTGYDTQYF
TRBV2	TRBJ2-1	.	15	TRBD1	TGTGCCAGCAGTGTGGGGGACAGCTCCTACAATGAGCAGTTCTTC	CASSVGDSSYNEQFF
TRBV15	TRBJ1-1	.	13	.	TGTGCCACCAGCAGAGGTAGGGGGACTGAAGCTTTCTTT	CATSRGRGTEAFF
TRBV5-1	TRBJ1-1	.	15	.	TGCGCCAGCAGCAATGGCCCACGAGGGACCACTGAAGCTTTCTTT	CASSNGPRGTTEAFF
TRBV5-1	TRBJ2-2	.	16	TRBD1	TGCGCCAGCAGCCCATCGACAGGGACGAACACCGGGGAGCTGTTTTTT	CASSPSTGTNTGELFF
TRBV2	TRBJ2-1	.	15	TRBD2	TGTGCCAGCACTCCGACTAGCGCTAGGAGCAATGAGCAGTTCTTC	CASTPTSARSNEQFF
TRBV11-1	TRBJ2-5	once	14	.	TGTGCCAGCAGCTTAACCCGAGTCCAAGAGACCCAGTACTTC	CASSLTRVQETQYF
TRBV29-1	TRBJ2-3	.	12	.	TGCAGCGTTCGGAAGGACAGCGATACGCAGTATTTT	CSVRKDSDTQYF
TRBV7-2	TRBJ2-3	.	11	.	TGTGCCAGCAGCCTAGCAGATACGCAGTATTTT	CASSLADTQYF
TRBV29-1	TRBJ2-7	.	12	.	TGCAGCATCTTGACAGGCACCTACGAGCAGTACTTC	CSILTGTYEQYF
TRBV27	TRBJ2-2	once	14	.	TGTGCCAGCAGTTTTTCTTGGAACACCGGGGAGCTGTTTTTT	CASSFSWNTGELFF
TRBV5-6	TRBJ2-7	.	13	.	TGTGCCAGCAGCCTCTATCAGGGATACGAGCAGTACTTC	CASSLYQGYEQYF
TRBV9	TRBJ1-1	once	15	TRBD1	TGTGCCAGCAGCGTAGGGGACAGTATTAGCACTGAAGCTTTCTTT	CASSVGDSISTEAFF
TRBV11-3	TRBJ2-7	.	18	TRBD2	TGTGCCAGCAGCTCAGGAGGACTAGCGGGAGGGCCTGGATACGAGCAGTACTTC	CASSSGGLAGGPGYEQYF
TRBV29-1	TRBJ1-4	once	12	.	TGCAGCGGGGGGCGCGCTAATGAAAAACTGTTTTTT	CSGGRANEKLFF
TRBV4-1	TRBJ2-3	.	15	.	TGCGCCAGCAGCCAAGAGCAGGGCGTCTTAGATACGCAGTATTTT	CASSQEQGVLDTQYF
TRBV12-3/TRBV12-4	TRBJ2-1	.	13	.	TGTGCCAGCAGTACACAGGGCTCCCATGAGCAGTTCTTC	CASSTQGSHEQFF
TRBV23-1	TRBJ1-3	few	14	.	TGCGCCACCCAAAGGGGGGTTTCTGGAAACACCATATATTTT	CATQRGVSGNTIYF
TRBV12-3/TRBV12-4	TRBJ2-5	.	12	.	TGTGCCAGCAGTTTAACAGGGGAGACCCAGTACTTC	CASSLTGETQYF
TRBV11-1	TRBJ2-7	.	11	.	TGTGCCAGCAGCTCTGGCTACGAGCAGTACTTC	CASSSGYEQYF
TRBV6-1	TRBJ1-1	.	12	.	TGTGCCAGCAGTGGAGCCCTCATTGGAGCTTTCTTT	CASSGALIGAFF
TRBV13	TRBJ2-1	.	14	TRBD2	TGTGCCAGCACATGGGCGGGGGATTATCGTGAGCAGTTCTTC	CASTWAGDYREQFF
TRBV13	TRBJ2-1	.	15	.	TGTGCCAGCAGGGCCGGGGCAGGGGTCTACAATGAGCAGTTCTTC	CASRAGAGVYNEQFF
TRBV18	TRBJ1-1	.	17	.	TGTGCCAGCTCACCACCTCTCGCCCGGCAATGGAACACTGAAGCTTTCTTT	CASSPPLARQWNTEAFF
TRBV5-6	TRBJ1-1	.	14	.	TGTGCCAGCAGGTGGACACGCGCGGGCACTGAAGCTTTCTTT	CASRWTRAGTEAFF
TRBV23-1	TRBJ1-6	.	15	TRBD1	TGCGCCAGCAATCCAGGGGGCGCGGGGAATTCACCCCTCCACTTT	CASNPGGAGNSPLHF